This passage covers 8 T cell receptor beta chains from one sample sequenced in a study of cytomegalovirus exposure and HLA in healthy donors. Amplification used 60 Vbeta primers and 13 Jbeta primers. Sequencing used immunoSEQ multiplex PCR; TCRdb keeps in-frame clones, though not all of them. Here the sample spans about 150,000 clones, over 60% being singletons. The material sequenced was PBMCs. These TCRs come from a man between 40 and 49 years old in good health and CMV-seropositive.

In DNA form, the CDR3 reads TGTGCCAGCAGCTCCAACGGGGGGAAGCAGTTCTTC. The encoded protein is CASSSNGGKQFF. The rearrangement links TRBV7-7 to TRBJ2-1; 7 bases map to TRBD2. The V gene's germline CDR1 is SSHAT and CDR2 FNYEAQ (reference sequence). The CDR3 runs 12 residues. V trimming: 4 bases; J trimming: 11 bases; junction bases outside the gene matches: 5.

This chain joins TRBV4-1 and TRBJ2-5; 8 bases map to TRBD2. The CDR3 runs 18 residues. Germline V gene lookup returns CDR1 MGHRA and CDR2 YSYEKL. With 2 bases clipped from V and 4 bases from J, the junction kept 15 bases outside the gene matches. The CDR3 sequence is CASSQSLMVAGIGETQYF. Here the CDR3 DNA reads TGCGCCAGCAGCCAATCCCTCATGGTAGCGGGAATAGGAGAGACCCAGTACTTC.

The rearrangement links TRBV5-1 to TRBJ1-1; tentatively, D is TRBD1 (6 bases). V lost 4 bases, J lost 1 base, and 20 bases lay in between. The CDR3 has 17 residues. Germline V gives CDR1 SGHRS, CDR2 YFSETQ. For the CDR3, the DNA is TGCGCCAGCAGCCCCTCAGGGGCCCTGTTTCAGAACACTGAAGCTTTCTTT. It codes for CASSPSGALFQNTEAFF.

The chain is built from TRBV6-5 and TRBJ1-1, with 7 bases lining up with TRBD1. The CDR3 sequence is 13 residues long. CDR1 is MNHEY, CDR2 SVGAGI, per germline. Unmatched junction bases numbered 5, after V lost 6 bases and J lost 4 bases. The CDR3 region has the DNA TGTGCCAGCAGGCCCTCAGGGGGCACTGAAGCTTTCTTT. Translation: CASRPSGGTEAFF.

V and J are TRBV29-1 and TRBJ2-1; tentative D call: TRBD1 (6 bases). The V end was cut by 8 bases, the J end by 8 bases, with 13 bases between. The germline V gene has CDR1 SQVTM and CDR2 ANQGSEA. The CDR3 has 11 residues. The CDR3 DNA reads as TGCAGCATGACAGGCGGCCATGAGCAGTTCTTC. Protein: CSMTGGHEQFF.

This chain joins TRBV7-9 and TRBJ1-6; 9 bases match TRBD1. J gave up 9 bases and V 5 bases, and 5 bases lay outside the gene matches. The CDR3 is made up of 14 amino acids. Germline lookup yields CDR1 SEHNR and CDR2 FQNEAQ (reference sequence). In DNA, the CDR3 is TGTGCCAGCAGCATAACAGGGGGCACTTCACCCCTCCACTTT. It translates to CASSITGGTSPLHF.

The V call is TRBV7-6, the J call TRBJ2-3; TRBD2 matches at 11 bases. Germline-derived CDR1 and CDR2 are SGHVS and FNYEAQ. The CDR3 is made up of 15 amino acids. V lost 5 bases and J lost 2; bases outside the gene matches: 3. The CDR3 nucleotides are TGTGCCAGCAGCAGGGGACTAGCGGACACAGATACGCAGTATTTT. Its translation is CASSRGLADTDTQYF.

This clone has just one count. The V and J genes are TRBV6-6 and TRBJ2-1; 11 nucleotides agree with TRBD2. V dropped 2 bases and J dropped 7; count of bases not matched to a gene: 7. The CDR3 has 16 amino acids. Germline values: CDR1 MNHNY, CDR2 SVGAGI (reference sequence). CDR3 loop: CASSYGLAGGLNEQFF. Written as DNA, the CDR3 is TGTGCCAGCAGTTACGGGTTAGCGGGAGGGTTGAATGAGCAGTTCTTC.